This TCR beta chain was retrieved from a study of monozygotic twins with inflammatory bowel disease (dated by TCRdb to the late 2010s). With respect to the entire study: The full study comprised approximately 28 monozygotic twin pairs: nine German pairs (four IBD-concordant, five IBD-discordant) and 19 IBD-discordant Danish pairs. Disease-associated traits were sought mainly through comparisons between IBD patients and their genetically identical healthy co-twins within discordant pairs. Each individual had, on average, about 151 000 unique TCRalpha sequences and 181 000 unique TCRbeta sequences available for analysis.

The library was prepared using 5' RACE. Preparation of each TCR library used roughly 3,300 ng of total RNA. For each sample, cDNA synthesis with SMARTScribe reverse transcriptase was split into eight separate reactions. During cDNA synthesis, template switching introduced unique molecular identifiers that contained a 6-nucleotide sample barcode. TCRalpha and TCRbeta cDNA was amplified by two nested PCRs of 16 and 9 cycles, with bead purification after each PCR. Before amplification, the cDNA was treated with uracil DNA-glycosylase and purified using the QIAquick PCR purification kit. The second PCR added Illumina TruSeq-compatible adapters along with sample-specific barcodes. Library quality and concentration were checked on TapeStation and Qubit, and libraries were pooled at roughly 5.1 ng each. The pooled libraries were sequenced with 2 x 100 bp reads and custom sequencing primers on an Illumina HiSeq2500 single-index Rapid Run. In the paper's pipeline: MiGEC version 1.2.6 was used for UMI-based consensus assembly to correct PCR and sequencing errors. V(D)J alignment, clonotype assembly and CDR3 extraction were performed with MiXCR version 2.1.1. To normalise gene usage, clonotype sharing and MAIT/NKT TCR abundance, the top 1000, 10 000 and 20 000 clonotypes in each sample were analysed. After downsampling to 27 000 UMIs, diversity was calculated as the inverse Simpson index using the vegan R package. Paired Mann-Whitney U tests on discordant twin pairs were used, with Benjamini-Hochberg multiple-testing correction. TCRdb reprocessed the reads, so every CDR3 protein sequence counts as one entry and DNA is not shown. The V and J calls come from TCRdb's annotation, not from the publication. The sample table records about 210,000 distinct CDR3 sequences. Clones ranked in the top ten supply more than 7.5% of the sample.

General conclusions and limits of the study: Because patients were on differing immunosuppressive treatments, the repertoires may have picked up extra background noise and inter-individual variability. Measured by the inverse Simpson index, TCRbeta repertoire diversity was lower in IBD patients than in their healthy co-twins. The results gave no support for a single strong signal or clonotype linked to IBD. No difference in repertoire similarity was observed between concordant and discordant twins, possibly owing to limited statistical power. IBD patients shared fewer clonotypes with other individuals than healthy twins did, most markedly in patients showing signs of disease activity. Different T cell subtypes could not be distinguished in the analysis.

Points on this clonotype: Which antigen it targets is not known.

From each donor, a roughly 2.6 ml peripheral blood sample was collected into PAXgene tubes and stored at -80 degrees C. Without any T cell sorting, total RNA was extracted from whole blood using the PAXgene blood miRNA kit on an automated QIAcube. Peripheral blood from monozygotic twin pairs, either concordant or discordant for inflammatory bowel disease, underwent deep TCRalpha and TCRbeta repertoire profiling that used unique molecular barcoding. Smoking habits were recorded for all twin pairs, with individuals classified as current, former or never smokers. The CDR3 sequence holds 14 residues, the cysteine and phenylalanine included. No DNA is recorded. The germline V gene encodes CDR1 SEHNR and CDR2 FQNEAQ (reference sequence).

The receptor comes from a human donor with ulcerative colitis or Crohn's disease, or a healthy co-twin of an affected twin (not recorded which). Sample: blood. The rearrangement joined TRBV7-9 to TRBJ2-7; TCRdb gives TRBD1 as the D gene, but with no DNA this cannot be confirmed. The CDR3 protein sequence reads: CASSSGQAGYEQYF.